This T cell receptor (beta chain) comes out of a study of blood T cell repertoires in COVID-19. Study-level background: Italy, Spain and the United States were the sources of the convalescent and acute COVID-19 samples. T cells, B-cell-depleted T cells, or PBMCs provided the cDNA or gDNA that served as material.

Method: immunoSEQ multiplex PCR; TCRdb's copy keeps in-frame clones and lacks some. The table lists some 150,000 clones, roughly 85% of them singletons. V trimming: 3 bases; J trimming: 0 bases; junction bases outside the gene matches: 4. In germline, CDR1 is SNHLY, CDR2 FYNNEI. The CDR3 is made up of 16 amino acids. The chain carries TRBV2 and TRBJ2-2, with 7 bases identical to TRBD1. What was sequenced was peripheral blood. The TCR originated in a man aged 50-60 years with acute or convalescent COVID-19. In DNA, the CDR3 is TGTGCCAGCAGTGAGTCCGGGACAGCGAACACCGGGGAGCTGTTTTTT. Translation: CASSESGTANTGELFF.